These T cell receptor beta chains were read from a single sample in a study of shared clonotypes between healthy human individuals. Sequencing used immunoSEQ multiplex PCR; TCRdb keeps in-frame clones, though not all of them. The sample lists 2,500,000 or so clones; approximately 93% were seen once. The sample comprised naive CD4+ T cells from PBMCs. These receptors all stem from a young man in good health. Some clones in this sample may be carry-over from other donors' samples. Each CDR3 is given with its conserved first and last residue. D genes are given only for firm matches. A clone size is listed for some rows: how often the clone was seen (once, few, many), or a class if it is expanded.

D gene,clone size,J gene,V gene,CDR3 protein,CDR3 DNA
.,.,TRBJ1-1,TRBV25-1,CASSDPRGGHTEAFF,TGTGCCAGCAGTGATCCTCGAGGGGGGCACACTGAAGCTTTCTTT
.,.,TRBJ2-1,TRBV20-1,CSAPVVNEQFF,TGCAGTGCGCCGGTGGTCAATGAGCAGTTCTTC
TRBD1,few,TRBJ1-3,TRBV18,CASTRDRGGNTIYF,TGTGCCAGCACAAGGGACAGGGGCGGAAACACCATATATTTT
.,.,TRBJ1-2,TRBV28,CASSFSYTEGSYGYTF,TGTGCCAGCAGTTTTTCCTACACGGAGGGGTCCTATGGCTACACCTTC
TRBD2,.,TRBJ2-1,TRBV4-1,CASSRGLAGVGNEQFF,TGCGCCAGCAGCCGGGGACTAGCGGGAGTAGGCAATGAGCAGTTCTTC
.,.,TRBJ1-5,TRBV15,CATSRDVVPGEGNQPQHF,TGTGCCACCAGCAGAGATGTCGTCCCAGGGGAGGGCAATCAGCCCCAGCATTTT
.,.,TRBJ2-4,TRBV28,CASSLNQGGQYF,TGTGCCAGCAGTCTGAATCAGGGGGGACAGTACTTC
.,.,TRBJ1-1,TRBV9,CASSVAGSRAAFF,TGTGCCAGCAGCGTAGCGGGGTCCAGGGCGGCTTTCTTT
.,once,TRBJ2-7,TRBV4-3,CASSHLRSFIYEQYF,TGCGCCAGCAGCCATCTTCGGAGTTTTATCTACGAGCAGTACTTC
TRBD2,.,TRBJ2-7,TRBV7-2,CASSLGGLAGVYEQYF,TGTGCCAGCAGCTTAGGGGGACTAGCGGGAGTGTACGAGCAGTACTTC
TRBD2,.,TRBJ2-5,TRBV7-9,CASSLALWREETQYF,TGTGCCAGCAGCTTAGCGCTTTGGCGGGAGGAGACCCAGTACTTC
.,.,TRBJ2-7,TRBV7-3,CASLLGQYF,TGTGCCAGCCTCTTGGGACAGTACTTC
.,.,TRBJ2-3,TRBV5-1,CASSLDITSTDTQYF,TGCGCCAGCAGCTTGGACATTACAAGCACAGATACGCAGTATTTT
.,.,TRBJ2-5,TRBV27,CASSHLSTEETQYF,TGTGCCAGCAGTCACCTCTCGACAGAAGAGACCCAGTACTTC
TRBD1,.,TRBJ1-1,TRBV6-6,CASSSRTGSEAFF,TGTGCCAGCAGTTCCCGGACAGGGTCTGAGGCTTTCTTT
.,.,TRBJ2-5,TRBV9,CASSVAMYQETQYF,TGTGCCAGCAGCGTAGCGATGTACCAAGAGACCCAGTACTTC
TRBD1,.,TRBJ1-1,TRBV7-6,CASSLQGTGGFAFF,TGTGCCAGCAGCCTACAAGGGACAGGGGGGTTCGCTTTCTTT
.,.,TRBJ1-1,TRBV5-1,CASSLGEPQETFF,TGCGCCAGCAGCTTGGGGGAGCCCCAAGAGACTTTCTTT
TRBD1,.,TRBJ1-4,TRBV6-5,CASSIQGAGEKLFF,TGTGCCAGCAGTATTCAGGGGGCTGGTGAAAAACTGTTTTTT
TRBD1,.,TRBJ2-1,TRBV18,CASSRGLQGAGDEQFF,TGTGCCAGCTCACGAGGTTTGCAGGGGGCAGGCGATGAGCAGTTCTTC
.,.,TRBJ2-2,TRBV30,CAWSPRRGELFF,TGTGCCTGGAGTCCCCGACGAGGGGAGCTGTTTTTT
TRBD2,.,TRBJ2-1,TRBV5-1,CASSLLAGSYNEQFF,TGCGCCAGCAGCTTACTAGCGGGTTCCTACAATGAGCAGTTCTTC
TRBD2,.,TRBJ2-5,TRBV30,CAWSVGLAGQETQYF,TGTGCCTGGAGTGTAGGACTAGCGGGGCAAGAGACCCAGTACTTC
TRBD1,.,TRBJ1-2,TRBV11-2,CASSGPGGKHGYTF,TGTGCCAGCAGCGGCCCAGGGGGCAAGCATGGCTACACCTTC
.,.,TRBJ2-7,TRBV5-3,CARSPPRLAESSYEQYF,TGTGCCAGAAGCCCCCCGCGGTTAGCGGAGAGCTCCTACGAGCAGTACTTC
.,.,TRBJ1-3,TRBV5-1,CASSSPDSGNTIYF,TGCGCCAGCAGCTCCCCGGACTCTGGAAACACCATATATTTT
.,.,TRBJ2-1,TRBV9,CASSASPSGNYNEQFF,TGTGCCAGCAGCGCCTCTCCCTCAGGGAACTACAATGAGCAGTTCTTC
.,.,TRBJ2-1,TRBV5-1,CASSSPGNEQFF,TGCGCCAGCTCGAGCCCCGGGAATGAGCAGTTCTTC
.,once,TRBJ2-3,TRBV10-1,CASSEEQGADTQYF,TGCGCCAGCAGTGAGGAACAGGGAGCAGATACGCAGTATTTT
TRBD1,.,TRBJ1-2,TRBV7-2,CASSLSWGQGMYGYTF,TGTGCCAGCAGCTTATCCTGGGGACAGGGGATGTATGGCTACACCTTC
.,.,TRBJ1-1,TRBV27,CASSLSPKRGEGTEAFF,TGTGCCAGCAGTTTGTCCCCAAAGAGGGGTGAGGGGACTGAAGCTTTCTTT
.,.,TRBJ2-5,TRBV29-1,CSVAWTLSRETQYF,TGCAGCGTTGCCTGGACCCTCTCGAGGGAGACCCAGTACTTC
TRBD1,.,TRBJ1-1,TRBV7-3,CASSLSGGRTEAFF,TGTGCCAGCAGCTTATCAGGGGGACGGACTGAAGCTTTCTTT
TRBD1,.,TRBJ2-1,TRBV7-2,CASSRTGTGPYNEQFF,TGTGCCAGCAGCCGTACCGGGACAGGCCCCTACAATGAGCAGTTCTTC
TRBD2,.,TRBJ2-3,TRBV5-4,CASSLGSGMDTQYF,TGTGCCAGCAGCTTGGGTAGCGGGATGGATACGCAGTATTTT
.,.,TRBJ2-2,TRBV29-1,CSVGQGNTGELFF,TGCAGCGTTGGTCAGGGAAACACCGGGGAGCTGTTTTTT
.,.,TRBJ1-2,TRBV7-6,CASTPWGGRGYTF,TGTGCCAGCACCCCCTGGGGGGGACGTGGCTACACCTTC
TRBD1,.,TRBJ1-5,TRBV28,CASSSGGTVYSNQPQHF,TGTGCCAGCAGTTCCGGAGGGACAGTTTATAGCAATCAGCCCCAGCATTTT
TRBD1,.,TRBJ2-5,TRBV5-1,CASRDSGQETQYF,TGCGCCTCCCGGGACAGTGGCCAAGAGACCCAGTACTTC
.,.,TRBJ2-2,TRBV11-3,CASSLAFPGELFF,TGTGCCAGCAGCTTAGCCTTTCCCGGGGAGCTGTTTTTT
TRBD1,.,TRBJ1-4,TRBV27,CASRDRTGLLEKLFF,TGTGCCAGCAGGGATAGGACAGGCTTATTGGAAAAACTGTTTTTT
.,.,TRBJ2-2,TRBV5-4,CASSFAGARPYTGELFF,TGTGCCAGCAGCTTTGCGGGGGCCAGACCTTACACCGGGGAGCTGTTTTTT
.,.,TRBJ2-2,TRBV19,CATKQGETTGELFF,TGTGCCACAAAACAGGGAGAGACCACCGGGGAGCTGTTTTTT
TRBD1,.,TRBJ2-7,TRBV5-1,CASSFFRDRSYEQYF,TGCGCCAGCAGCTTTTTTAGGGACAGGTCCTACGAGCAGTACTTC
.,.,TRBJ2-1,TRBV28,CATVGAERKGEQFF,TGTGCCACCGTCGGTGCTGAACGGAAGGGTGAGCAGTTCTTC
.,few,TRBJ1-1,TRBV6-5,CASSSPNGKVTEAFF,TGTGCCAGCAGTTCCCCCAACGGGAAGGTCACTGAAGCTTTCTTT
.,.,TRBJ1-1,TRBV19,CASTRRAGPVNTEAFF,TGTGCCAGTACCCGGCGGGCAGGGCCGGTGAACACTGAAGCTTTCTTT
.,.,TRBJ2-1,TRBV30,CAWSQVGNEQFF,TGTGCCTGGAGTCAGGTGGGCAATGAGCAGTTCTTC
TRBD2,.,TRBJ2-2,TRBV29-1,CSVAGQGRLAGGTGELFF,TGCAGCGTGGCAGGACAGGGCCGACTAGCGGGAGGCACCGGGGAGCTGTTTTTT
.,.,TRBJ1-3,TRBV6-5,CASSYSMAGHTIYF,TGTGCCAGCAGTTACTCGATGGCAGGTCACACCATATATTTT
.,.,TRBJ1-4,TRBV4-3,CASSQVGALNEKLFF,TGCGCCAGCAGCCAAGTGGGGGCCCTCAATGAAAAACTGTTTTTT
TRBD1,.,TRBJ2-7,TRBV6-1,CASTRTGTYEQYF,TGTGCCAGCACCCGGACAGGGACTTACGAGCAGTACTTC
.,.,TRBJ1-5,TRBV28,CASSHRAPRDVMSQHF,TGTGCCAGCAGCCACCGGGCCCCAAGGGATGTTATGTCCCAGCATTTT